This TCR beta chain derives from a study of blood T cell repertoires in COVID-19. Germline CDR1 reads KGHDR; CDR2 reads SFDVKD. V was pared by 4 bases and J by 2 bases, with 5 bases of the junction left unmatched. The CDR3 is 16 residues long. Generated by immunoSEQ multiplex PCR, the TCRdb table keeps only in-frame clones and is missing some. Among about 260,000 clones listed, 70% to 85% were seen once. A single count supports this clone. This TCR derives from a woman of 80 years or more with acute or convalescent COVID-19. This sequence joins TRBV24-1 and TRBJ2-1, with 9 bases aligning to TRBD2. The sample comprised peripheral blood. The CDR3 coding sequence is TGTGCCACCAGTGACAATAGCGGGGGAGCCTACAATGAGCAGTTCTTC. This sequence encodes CATSDNSGGAYNEQFF.